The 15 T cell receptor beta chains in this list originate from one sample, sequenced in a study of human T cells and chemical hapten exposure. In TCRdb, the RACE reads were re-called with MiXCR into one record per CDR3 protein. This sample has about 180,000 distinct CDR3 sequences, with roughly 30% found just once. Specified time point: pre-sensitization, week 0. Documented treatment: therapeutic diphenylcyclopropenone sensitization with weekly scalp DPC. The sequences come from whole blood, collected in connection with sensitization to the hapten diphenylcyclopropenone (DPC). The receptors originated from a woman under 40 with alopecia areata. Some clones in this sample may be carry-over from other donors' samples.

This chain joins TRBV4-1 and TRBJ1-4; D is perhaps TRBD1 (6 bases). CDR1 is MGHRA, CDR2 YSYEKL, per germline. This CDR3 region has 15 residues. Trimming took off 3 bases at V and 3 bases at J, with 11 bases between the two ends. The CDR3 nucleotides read TGCGCCAGCAGCCAGCCGGGACACGCTAATGAAAAACTGTTTTTT. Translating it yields CASSQPGHANEKLFF.

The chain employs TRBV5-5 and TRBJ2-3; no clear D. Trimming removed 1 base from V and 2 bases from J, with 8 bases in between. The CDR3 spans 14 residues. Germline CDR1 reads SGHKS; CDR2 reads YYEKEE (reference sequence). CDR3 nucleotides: TGTGCCAGCAGCTTGCAACCCCTCACAGATACGCAGTATTTT. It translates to CASSLQPLTDTQYF.

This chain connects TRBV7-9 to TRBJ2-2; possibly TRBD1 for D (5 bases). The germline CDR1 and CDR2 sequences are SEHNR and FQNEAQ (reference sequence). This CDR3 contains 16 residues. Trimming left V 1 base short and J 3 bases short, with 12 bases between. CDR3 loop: CASSLDVTAHTGELFF. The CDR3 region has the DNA TGTGCCAGCAGCTTAGACGTGACAGCACACACCGGGGAGCTGTTTTTT.

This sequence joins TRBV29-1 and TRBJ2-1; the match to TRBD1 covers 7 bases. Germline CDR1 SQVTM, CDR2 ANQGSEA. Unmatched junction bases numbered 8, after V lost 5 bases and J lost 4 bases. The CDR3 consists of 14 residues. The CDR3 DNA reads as TGCAGCGTTACAGAGGGGGCTGTGTACAATGAGCAGTTCTTC. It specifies CSVTEGAVYNEQFF.

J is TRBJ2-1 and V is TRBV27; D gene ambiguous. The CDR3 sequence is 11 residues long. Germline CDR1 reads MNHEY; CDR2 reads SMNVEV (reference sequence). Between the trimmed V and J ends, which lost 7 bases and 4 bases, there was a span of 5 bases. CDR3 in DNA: TGTGCCAGCATCGGGTACAATGAGCAGTTCTTC. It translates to CASIGYNEQFF.

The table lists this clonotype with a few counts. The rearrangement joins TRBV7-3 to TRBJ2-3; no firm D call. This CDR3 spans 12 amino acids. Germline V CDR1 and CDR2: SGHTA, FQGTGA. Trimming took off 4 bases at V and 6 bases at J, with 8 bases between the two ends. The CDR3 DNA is TGTGCCAGCAGCTCAGGCCCCGATACGCAGTATTTT. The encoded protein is CASSSGPDTQYF.

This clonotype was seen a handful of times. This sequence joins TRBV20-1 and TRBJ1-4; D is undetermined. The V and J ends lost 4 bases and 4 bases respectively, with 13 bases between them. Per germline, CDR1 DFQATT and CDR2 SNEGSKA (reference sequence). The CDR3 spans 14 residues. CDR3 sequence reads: CSANVRPINEKLFF. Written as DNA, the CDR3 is TGCAGTGCTAACGTACGCCCGATTAATGAAAAACTGTTTTTT.

The CDR3 DNA reads TGTGCCAGCAGCCGGGACCCGAGTAACTATGGCTACACCTTC. Its protein product is CASSRDPSNYGYTF. The J gene is TRBJ1-2, the V gene TRBV7-2; tentatively, D is TRBD1 (5 bases). The V gene lost 5 bases and the J gene lost 1 base, with 11 bases spanning the gap. Germline CDR1 and CDR2: SGHTA and FQGNSA. The CDR3 has 14 residues.

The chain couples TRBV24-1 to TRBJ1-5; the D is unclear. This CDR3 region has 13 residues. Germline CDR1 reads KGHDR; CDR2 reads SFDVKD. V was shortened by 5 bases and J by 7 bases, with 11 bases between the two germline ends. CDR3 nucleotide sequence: TGTGCCACCAGTGCGCGGATCGGGCAGCCCCAGCATTTT. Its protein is CATSARIGQPQHF.

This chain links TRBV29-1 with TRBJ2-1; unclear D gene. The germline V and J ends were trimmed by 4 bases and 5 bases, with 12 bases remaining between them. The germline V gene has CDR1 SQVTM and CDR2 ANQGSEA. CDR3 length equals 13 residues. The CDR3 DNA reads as TGCAGCGTTGCTTGGGCCCGGCACAATGAGCAGTTCTTC. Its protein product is CSVAWARHNEQFF.

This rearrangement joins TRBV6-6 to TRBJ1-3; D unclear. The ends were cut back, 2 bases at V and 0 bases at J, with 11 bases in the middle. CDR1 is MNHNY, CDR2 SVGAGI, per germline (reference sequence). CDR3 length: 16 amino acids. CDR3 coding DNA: TGTGCCAGCAGTTACCTCAAAGGGAGCTCTGGAAACACCATATATTTT. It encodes CASSYLKGSSGNTIYF.

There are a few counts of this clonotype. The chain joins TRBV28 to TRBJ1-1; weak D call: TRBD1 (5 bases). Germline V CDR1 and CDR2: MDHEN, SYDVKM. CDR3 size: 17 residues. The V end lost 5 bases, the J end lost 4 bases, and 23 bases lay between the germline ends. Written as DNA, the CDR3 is TGTGCCAGCAGTGGCACGGGGCCACTCAAAAGGGGCACTGAAGCTTTCTTT. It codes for CASSGTGPLKRGTEAFF.

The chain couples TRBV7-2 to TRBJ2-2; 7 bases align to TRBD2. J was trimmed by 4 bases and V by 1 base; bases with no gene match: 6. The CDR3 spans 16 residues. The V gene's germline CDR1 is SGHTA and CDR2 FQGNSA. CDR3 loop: CASSLVLGLTTGELFF. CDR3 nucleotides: TGTGCCAGCAGCTTAGTCTTGGGACTAACCACCGGGGAGCTGTTTTTT.

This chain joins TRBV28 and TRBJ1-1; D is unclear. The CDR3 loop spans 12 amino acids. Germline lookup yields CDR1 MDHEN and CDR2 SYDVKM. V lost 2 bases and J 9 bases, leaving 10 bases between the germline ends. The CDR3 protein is CASSLAARKAFF. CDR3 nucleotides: TGTGCCAGCAGTTTAGCGGCGCGAAAAGCTTTCTTT.

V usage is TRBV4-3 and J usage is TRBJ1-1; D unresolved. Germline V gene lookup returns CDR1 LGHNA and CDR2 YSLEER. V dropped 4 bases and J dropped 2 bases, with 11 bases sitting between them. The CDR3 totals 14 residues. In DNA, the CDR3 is TGCGCCAGCAGCCTGGGAATAAGTAACACTGAAGCTTTCTTT. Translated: CASSLGISNTEAFF.